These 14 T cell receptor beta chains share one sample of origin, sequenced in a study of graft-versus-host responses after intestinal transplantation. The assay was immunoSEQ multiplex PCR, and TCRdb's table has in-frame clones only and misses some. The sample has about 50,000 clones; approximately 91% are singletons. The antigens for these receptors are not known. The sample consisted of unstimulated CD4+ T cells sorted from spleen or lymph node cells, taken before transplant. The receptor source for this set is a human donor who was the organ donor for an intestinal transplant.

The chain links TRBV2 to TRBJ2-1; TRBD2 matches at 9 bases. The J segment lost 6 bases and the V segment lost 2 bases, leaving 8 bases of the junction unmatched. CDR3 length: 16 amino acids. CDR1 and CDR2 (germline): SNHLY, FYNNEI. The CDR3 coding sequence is TGTGCCAGCAGTGAATACGGGACTAGCCCCGCCAATGAGCAGTTCTTC. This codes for CASSEYGTSPANEQFF.

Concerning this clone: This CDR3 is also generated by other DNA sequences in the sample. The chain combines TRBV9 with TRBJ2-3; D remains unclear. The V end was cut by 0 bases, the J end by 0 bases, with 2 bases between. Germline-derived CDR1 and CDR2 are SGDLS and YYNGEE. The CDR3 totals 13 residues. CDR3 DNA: TGTGCCAGCAGCGTAGCGAGCACAGATACGCAGTATTTT. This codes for CASSVASTDTQYF.

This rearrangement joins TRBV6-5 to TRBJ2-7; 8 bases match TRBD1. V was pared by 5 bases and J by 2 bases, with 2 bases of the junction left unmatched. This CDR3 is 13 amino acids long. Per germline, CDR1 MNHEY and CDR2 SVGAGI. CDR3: CASSQGATYEQYF. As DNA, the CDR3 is TGTGCCAGCAGTCAGGGGGCTACCTACGAGCAGTACTTC.

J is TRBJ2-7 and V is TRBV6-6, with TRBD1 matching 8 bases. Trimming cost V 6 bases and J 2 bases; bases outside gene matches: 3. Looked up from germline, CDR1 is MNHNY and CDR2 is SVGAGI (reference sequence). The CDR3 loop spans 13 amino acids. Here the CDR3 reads CASRPGQAYEQYF. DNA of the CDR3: TGTGCCAGCAGGCCGGGACAGGCCTACGAGCAGTACTTC.

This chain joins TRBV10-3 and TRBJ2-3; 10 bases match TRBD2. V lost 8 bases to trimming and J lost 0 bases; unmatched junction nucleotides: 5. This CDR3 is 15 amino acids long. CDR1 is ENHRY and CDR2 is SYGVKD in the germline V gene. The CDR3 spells CAIGRTSGSTDTQYF. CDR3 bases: TGTGCCATCGGAAGGACTAGCGGAAGCACAGATACGCAGTATTTT.

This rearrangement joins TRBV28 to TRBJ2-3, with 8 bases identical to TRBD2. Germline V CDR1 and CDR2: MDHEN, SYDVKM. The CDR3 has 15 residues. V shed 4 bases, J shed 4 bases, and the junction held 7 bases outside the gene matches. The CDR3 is CASSSPGRVADTQYF. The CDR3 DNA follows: TGTGCCAGCAGTTCCCCCGGGAGGGTCGCAGATACGCAGTATTTT.

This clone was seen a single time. The CDR3 DNA is TGTGCCAGCAGCTTAGGGGGCGCGAACACTGAAGCTTTCTTT. This gives the protein CASSLGGANTEAFF. This rearrangement joins TRBV7-3 to TRBJ1-1; tentative D call: TRBD1 (6 bases). Germline V gene sequence: CDR1 SGHTA, CDR2 FQGTGA. Trimming shortened V by 2 bases and J by 1 base, and 8 bases separated the two germline ends. The CDR3 sequence is 14 residues long.

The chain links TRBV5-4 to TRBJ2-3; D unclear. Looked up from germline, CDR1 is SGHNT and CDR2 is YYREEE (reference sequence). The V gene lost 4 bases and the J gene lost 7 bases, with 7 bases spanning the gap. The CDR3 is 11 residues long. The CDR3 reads CASSTENTQYF. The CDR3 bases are TGTGCCAGCAGCACCGAGAATACGCAGTATTTT. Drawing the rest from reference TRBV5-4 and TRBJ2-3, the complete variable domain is ETGVTQSPTHLIKTRGQQVTLRCSSQSGHNTVSWYQQALGQGPQFIFQYYREEENGRGNFPPRFSGLQFPNYSSELNVNALELDDSALYLCASSTENTQYFGPGTRLTVL.

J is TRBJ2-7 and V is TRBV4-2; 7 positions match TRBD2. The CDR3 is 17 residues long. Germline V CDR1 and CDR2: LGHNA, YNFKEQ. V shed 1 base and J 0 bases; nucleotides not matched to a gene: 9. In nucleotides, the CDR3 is TGTGCCAGCAGCCAAGGGGGGAGGCGGGAGCCCTCCTACGAGCAGTACTTC. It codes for CASSQGGRREPSYEQYF.

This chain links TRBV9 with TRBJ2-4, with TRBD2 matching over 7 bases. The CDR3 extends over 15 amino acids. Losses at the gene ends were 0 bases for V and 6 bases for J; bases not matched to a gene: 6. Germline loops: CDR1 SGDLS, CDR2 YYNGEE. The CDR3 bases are TGTGCCAGCAGCGTAGATCTAGCGGAGGGAAACATTCAGTACTTC. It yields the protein CASSVDLAEGNIQYF.

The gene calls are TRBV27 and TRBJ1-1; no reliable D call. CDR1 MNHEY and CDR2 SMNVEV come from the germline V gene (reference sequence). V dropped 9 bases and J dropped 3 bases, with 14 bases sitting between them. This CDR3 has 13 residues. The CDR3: CASKGSYYTEAFF. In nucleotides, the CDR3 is TGTGCCAGTAAAGGCAGCTACTACACTGAAGCTTTCTTT.

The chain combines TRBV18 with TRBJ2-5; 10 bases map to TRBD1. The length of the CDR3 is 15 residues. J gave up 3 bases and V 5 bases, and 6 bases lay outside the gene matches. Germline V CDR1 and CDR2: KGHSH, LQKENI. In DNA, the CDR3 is TGTGCCAGCTCAAGCGACAGGGGGCGGGAAGAGACCCAGTACTTC. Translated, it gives CASSSDRGREETQYF.

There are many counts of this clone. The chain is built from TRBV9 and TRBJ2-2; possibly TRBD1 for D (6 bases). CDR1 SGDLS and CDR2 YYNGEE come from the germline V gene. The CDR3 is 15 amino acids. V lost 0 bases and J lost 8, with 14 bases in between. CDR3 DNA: TGTGCCAGCAGCGTAGAGGGCAGGGGAAGGGGGGAGCTGTTTTTT. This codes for CASSVEGRGRGELFF.

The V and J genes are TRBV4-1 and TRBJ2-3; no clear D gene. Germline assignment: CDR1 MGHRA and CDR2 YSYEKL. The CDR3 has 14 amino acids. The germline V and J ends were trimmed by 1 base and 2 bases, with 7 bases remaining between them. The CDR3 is CASSQADTTDTQYF. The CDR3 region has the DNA TGCGCCAGCAGCCAAGCCGATACCACAGATACGCAGTATTTT.